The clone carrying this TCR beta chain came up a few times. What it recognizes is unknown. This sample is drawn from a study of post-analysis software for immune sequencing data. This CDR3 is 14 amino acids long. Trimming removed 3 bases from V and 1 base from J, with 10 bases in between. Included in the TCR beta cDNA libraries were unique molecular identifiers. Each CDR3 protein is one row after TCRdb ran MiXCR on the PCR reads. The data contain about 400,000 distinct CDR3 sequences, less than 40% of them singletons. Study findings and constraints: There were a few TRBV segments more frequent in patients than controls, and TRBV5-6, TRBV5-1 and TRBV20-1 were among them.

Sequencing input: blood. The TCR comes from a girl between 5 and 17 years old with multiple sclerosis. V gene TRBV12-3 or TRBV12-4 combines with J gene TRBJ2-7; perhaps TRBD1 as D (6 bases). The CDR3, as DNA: TGTGCCAGCAGTTTCGGACAGAGTTCCTACGAGCAGTACTTC. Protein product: CASSFGQSSYEQYF.